The rows below give T cell receptor beta chains drawn from one sample of a study of early T cells in non-severe SARS-CoV-2 infection. TCRdb recomputed calls from the 5' RACE reads with MiXCR, one row per CDR3 protein. The table records 56,000 or so distinct CDR3 sequences, around 8% of them present only once. The sequencing input was whole blood. These receptors all come from an adult who was a healthcare worker with PCR-confirmed SARS-CoV-2 infection or an uninfected control (not recorded which). Each CDR3 is given with its conserved first and last residue. The order of the fields is D gene, clone size, J gene, V gene, CDR3 DNA, CDR3 protein. D genes are given only for firm matches. Size tells how often a clone was seen (once, few, many) or the class of an expanded clone, and some rows leave it out.

>-|few|TRBJ2-1|TRBV12-3/TRBV12-4
TGTGCCAGCAGTCCTCCGGGACTCCAGATCTCCTACAATGAGCAGTTCTTC
CASSPPGLQISYNEQFF
>-|-|TRBJ1-5|TRBV12-3/TRBV12-4
TGTGCCAGCAGTGGAGACACTAGCAATCAGCCCCAGCATTTT
CASSGDTSNQPQHF
>TRBD2|many|TRBJ2-1|TRBV2
TGTGCCAGCGGGACCCCAGCGGGGTTTGTGGATGAGCAGTTCTTC
CASGTPAGFVDEQFF
>TRBD1|-|TRBJ1-6|TRBV9
TGTGCCAGCAGCGACGGGACAGCCGGCTCACCCCTCCATTTT
CASSDGTAGSPLHF
>-|-|TRBJ2-6|TRBV25-1
TGTGCCAGCAGTGAATCAGGAGGGGCTGGGGCCAACGTCCTGACTTTC
CASSESGGAGANVLTF
>-|few|TRBJ2-1|TRBV11-1
TGTGCCAGCAGCTCTTCTATGACAGGCTACAATGAGCAGTTCTTC
CASSSSMTGYNEQFF
>-|-|TRBJ2-3|TRBV5-1
TGCGCCAGCAGCTTTAACTTCCTCGTACTAGCAGGAGATACGCAGTATTTT
CASSFNFLVLAGDTQYF
>TRBD2|few|TRBJ2-3|TRBV7-8
TGTGCCAGCAGCTTCCTCCCGACTAGCGGATCTGCAGATACGCAGTATTTT
CASSFLPTSGSADTQYF
>-|many|TRBJ1-1|TRBV18
TGTGCCAGCTCATCAACAGGGAAGAATACTGAAGCTTTCTTT
CASSSTGKNTEAFF
>-|-|TRBJ2-1|TRBV7-2
TGTGCCAGCAGCCCGGGACTGCCAAATGAGCAGTTCTTC
CASSPGLPNEQFF
>TRBD1|-|TRBJ2-7|TRBV5-5
TGTGCCAGCAGCTTTCAGACAGGGAAAGAGCAGTACTTC
CASSFQTGKEQYF
>-|few|TRBJ2-3|TRBV29-1
TGCAGCGTTGAAGAGGAGACTATGGAAGATACGCAGTATTTT
CSVEEETMEDTQYF
>-|many|TRBJ1-1|TRBV11-2
TGTGCCAGCGGCGACAGATACACTGAAGCTTTCTTT
CASGDRYTEAFF
>TRBD1|-|TRBJ1-2|TRBV12-5
TGTGCTAGTGCGTTTGCAGGGGGCGTAAGCGGCTACACCTTC
CASAFAGGVSGYTF
>-|few|TRBJ2-3|TRBV6-4
TGTGCCAGCAGTGACGTTTGGATCACAGATACGCAGTATTTT
CASSDVWITDTQYF
>TRBD2|-|TRBJ2-2|TRBV5-4
TGTGCCAGCAGCTTGGAAGTCGGGTCTAGCGGGAGCACCGGGGAGCTGTTTTTT
CASSLEVGSSGSTGELFF
>TRBD1|-|TRBJ2-3|TRBV6-1
TGTGCCAGCATCCGGACAGGGGGCACAGATACGCAGTATTTT
CASIRTGGTDTQYF
>TRBD1|few|TRBJ2-2|TRBV14
TGTGCCAGCAGCCCCGGACAGGGATGGGACACCGGGGAGCTGTTTTTT
CASSPGQGWDTGELFF
>TRBD2|-|TRBJ2-3|TRBV4-1
TGCGCCAGCAGCCAATCTTCTGCGGGAGAAGTTACGCAGTATTTT
CASSQSSAGEVTQYF
>-|-|TRBJ2-7|TRBV4-1
TGCGCCAGCAGCCCGTGGAGAGGCAGGGGGGACTACGAGCAGTACTTC
CASSPWRGRGDYEQYF
>TRBD1|few|TRBJ1-6|TRBV5-1
TGCGCCAGCAGCTTGGCAGGGGGCGCATCAAATTCACCCCTCCACTTT
CASSLAGGASNSPLHF
>-|many|TRBJ2-1|TRBV2
TGTGCCAGCAGTACGTATGACGGGTCCAATGAGCAGTTCTTC
CASSTYDGSNEQFF
>TRBD2|-|TRBJ2-7|TRBV11-2
TGTGCCAGCAGCCCCCTTCGGCGGACTAGCGACTACGAGCAGTACTTC
CASSPLRRTSDYEQYF
>-|-|TRBJ2-1|TRBV3-1
TGTGCCAGCAGCAACCGGGACAACTACAATGAGCAGTTCTTC
CASSNRDNYNEQFF
>-|many|TRBJ1-2|TRBV29-1
TGCAGCGTTGCACGAGATACAGGGTCTGGCTACACCTTC
CSVARDTGSGYTF
>TRBD1|many|TRBJ1-3|TRBV7-6
TGTGCCAGCAGCCCTGACAGGGCGACTGGAAACACCATATATTTT
CASSPDRATGNTIYF
>-|few|TRBJ2-3|TRBV10-1
TGCGCCAGCAGTGAGTCGATCGGGGCAGGGGATCAGTATTTT
CASSESIGAGDQYF
>-|-|TRBJ2-7|TRBV4-2
TGTGCCAGCAGCCAACCAGGGATTATCGAGCAGTACTTC
CASSQPGIIEQYF
>-|-|TRBJ1-6|TRBV4-1
TGCGCCAGCAGCCAAGGCGTCGGGGGGAGCAATTCACCCCTCCACTTT
CASSQGVGGSNSPLHF
>-|few|TRBJ2-7|TRBV28
TGTGCCAGCATTAAGGGTTTTCCCTACGAGCAGTACTTC
CASIKGFPYEQYF
>-|medium-sized|TRBJ2-3|TRBV27
TGTGCCAGCAGTTACGGATACACAGATACGCAGTATTTT
CASSYGYTDTQYF
>-|many|TRBJ1-3|TRBV12-3/TRBV12-4
TGTGCCAGCAGTGCCGGTATCTCTGGAAACACCATATATTTT
CASSAGISGNTIYF
>TRBD2|many|TRBJ2-4|TRBV20-1
TGCAGTGTCTATAGCGGGAGCGCCGGGAACATTCAGTACTTC
CSVYSGSAGNIQYF
>TRBD1|few|TRBJ2-3|TRBV28
TGTGCCAGCAGGAGGACAGGTCTCACAGATACGCAGTATTTT
CASRRTGLTDTQYF
>-|few|TRBJ1-6|TRBV6-6
TGTGCCAGCACCCAGAGCTCCTATAATTCACCCCTCCACTTT
CASTQSSYNSPLHF
>TRBD2|few|TRBJ2-7|TRBV7-3
TGTGCCAGCAGCGCCAATGCCGGGACTAGCCCCTACGAGCAGTACTTC
CASSANAGTSPYEQYF
>-|once|TRBJ2-1|TRBV27
TGTGCCAGCAGTCCCTCGACAGATCCTCTACTATGCAATGAGCAGTTCTTC
CASSPSTDPLLCNEQFF
>-|-|TRBJ2-3|TRBV7-8
TGTGCCAGCAGCTTAAGACGAGACACAGATACGCAGTATTTT
CASSLRRDTDTQYF
>TRBD2|-|TRBJ2-1|TRBV29-1
TGCAGCGTACCTGGGGGGGACCGCTACAATGAGCAGTTCTTC
CSVPGGDRYNEQFF
>TRBD1|many|TRBJ2-7|TRBV14
TGTGCCAGCAGACGGACAGGGCCCTACGAGCAGTACTTC
CASRRTGPYEQYF
>TRBD1|-|TRBJ1-4|TRBV12-3/TRBV12-4
TGTGCCAGCGGCCAGGGACAGGCCGGGGTAACTAATGAAAAACTGTTTTTT
CASGQGQAGVTNEKLFF
>-|few|TRBJ2-7|TRBV5-1
TGCGCCAGCAGCTTGGCCCAAGTCGGAAGCTACGAGCAGTACTTC
CASSLAQVGSYEQYF
>TRBD1|few|TRBJ2-2|TRBV20-1
TGCAGTGCTAGTCGACAGGGTAACACCGGGGAGCTGTTTTTT
CSASRQGNTGELFF
>TRBD1|few|TRBJ2-7|TRBV2
TGTGCCAACCAACTGACAGGGGGCAACGAGCAGTACTTC
CANQLTGGNEQYF
>TRBD1|-|TRBJ2-2|TRBV6-2/TRBV6-3
TGTGCCAGCAGTTATGGGGACAGGGCCGGGGAGCTGTTTTTT
CASSYGDRAGELFF
>TRBD1|few|TRBJ2-2|TRBV15
TGTGCCACCAGCAGAGATAGGACAGGGACGAACACCGGGGAGCTGTTTTTT
CATSRDRTGTNTGELFF
>-|few|TRBJ1-1|TRBV20-1
TGCAGTGCTAGAGAAAGGATAGGGATCGCTTTCTTT
CSARERIGIAFF
>-|-|TRBJ1-1|TRBV5-5
TGTGCCAGCAGCTTGGCCAGGTGGAGGAACACTGAAGCTTTCTTT
CASSLARWRNTEAFF
>-|many|TRBJ1-5|TRBV7-8
TGTGCCAGCAGCTCCTACGACGATAATCAGCCCCAGCATTTT
CASSSYDDNQPQHF
>TRBD1|-|TRBJ2-1|TRBV7-9
TGTGCCAGCAGCTTAGCGCGACAGGGGGAAAGCGTGCAGTTCTTC
CASSLARQGESVQFF
>-|many|TRBJ1-5|TRBV12-3/TRBV12-4
TGTGCCAGCGCGGATAGCAATCAGCCCCAGCATTTT
CASADSNQPQHF
>TRBD2|few|TRBJ2-5|TRBV7-2
TGTGCCAGCAGCTTAAACCTAGCGGGAGTGGCGACCCAGTACTTC
CASSLNLAGVATQYF
>-|many|TRBJ2-5|TRBV7-9
TGTGCCAGCACCACCATGGGGGGGACCCAGTACTTC
CASTTMGGTQYF